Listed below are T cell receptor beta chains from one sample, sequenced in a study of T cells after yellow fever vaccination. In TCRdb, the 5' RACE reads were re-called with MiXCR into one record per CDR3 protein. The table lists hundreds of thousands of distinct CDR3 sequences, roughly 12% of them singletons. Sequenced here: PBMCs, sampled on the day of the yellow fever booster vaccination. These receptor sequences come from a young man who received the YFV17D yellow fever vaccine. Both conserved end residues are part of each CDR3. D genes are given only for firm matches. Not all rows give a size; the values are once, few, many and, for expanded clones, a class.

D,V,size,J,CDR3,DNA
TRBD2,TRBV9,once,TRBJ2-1,CASSVGGTRNEQFF,TGTGCCAGCAGCGTAGGAGGGACTAGGAATGAGCAGTTCTTC
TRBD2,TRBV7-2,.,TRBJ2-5,CASSLSGRARSGQETQYF,TGTGCCAGCAGCTTGAGCGGGAGGGCGAGGTCTGGACAAGAGACCCAGTACTTC
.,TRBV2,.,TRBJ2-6,CASSEWQGGTFGANVLTF,TGTGCCAGCAGTGAATGGCAGGGGGGAACCTTTGGGGCCAACGTCCTGACTTTC
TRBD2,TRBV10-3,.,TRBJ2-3,CAISEERELTDTQYF,TGTGCCATCAGTGAGGAGCGGGAGCTCACAGATACGCAGTATTTT
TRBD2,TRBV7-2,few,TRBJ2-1,CASKGLAGRGEQFF,TGTGCCAGCAAAGGGCTAGCGGGAAGAGGGGAGCAGTTCTTC
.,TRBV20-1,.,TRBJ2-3,CSARAGASTDTQYF,TGCAGTGCTAGAGCGGGCGCAAGCACAGATACGCAGTATTTT
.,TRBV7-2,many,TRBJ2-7,CASSQSSGYEQYF,TGTGCCAGCAGCCAATCTTCAGGGTACGAGCAGTACTTC
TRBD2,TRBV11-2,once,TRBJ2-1,CASTLFSGGTNNEQFF,TGTGCCAGCACCTTGTTTTCGGGAGGGACAAACAATGAGCAGTTCTTC
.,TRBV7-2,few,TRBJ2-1,CASSLVWTTDEQFF,TGTGCCAGCAGCTTAGTGTGGACTACAGATGAGCAGTTCTTC
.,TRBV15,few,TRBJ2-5,CATSRDKRVWGETQYF,TGTGCCACCAGCAGAGATAAACGGGTCTGGGGAGAGACCCAGTACTTC
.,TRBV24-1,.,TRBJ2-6,CATSDSDWSLAGANVLTF,TGTGCCACCAGTGATTCGGACTGGTCTCTGGCTGGGGCCAACGTCCTGACTTTC
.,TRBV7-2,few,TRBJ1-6,CASSSYQGYLGNSPLHF,TGTGCCAGCAGCTCCTACCAGGGATACCTCGGAAATTCACCCCTCCACTTT
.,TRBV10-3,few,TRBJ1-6,CAISESGNNSPLHF,TGTGCCATCAGTGAGTCAGGGAACAATTCACCCCTCCACTTT
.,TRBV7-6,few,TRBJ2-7,CASSLLTGQGQQYF,TGTGCCAGCAGCCTCCTAACAGGTCAGGGTCAGCAGTACTTC
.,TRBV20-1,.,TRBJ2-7,CSARKSQTYEQYF,TGCAGTGCTCGGAAGTCGCAAACCTACGAGCAGTACTTC
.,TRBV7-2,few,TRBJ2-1,CASSPHLAVEQFF,TGTGCCAGCAGCCCCCACCTAGCAGTTGAGCAGTTCTTC
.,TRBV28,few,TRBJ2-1,CASSFSGAERNGQFF,TGTGCCAGCAGTTTCTCAGGGGCGGAGCGGAACGGGCAGTTCTTC
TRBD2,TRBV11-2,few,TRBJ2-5,CASSLSLGLAGNLQETQYF,TGTGCCAGCAGCTTATCCTTAGGACTAGCGGGAAACCTTCAAGAGACCCAGTACTTC
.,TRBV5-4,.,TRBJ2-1,CASSLGGSLNEQFF,TGTGCCAGCAGCTTAGGTGGCTCACTCAATGAGCAGTTCTTC
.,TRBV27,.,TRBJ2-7,CASSFNGNSYEQYF,TGTGCCAGCAGTTTCAATGGGAACTCCTACGAGCAGTACTTC
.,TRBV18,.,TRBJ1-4,CASSNREKDEKLFF,TGTGCCAGCTCAAACAGGGAGAAAGATGAAAAACTGTTTTTT
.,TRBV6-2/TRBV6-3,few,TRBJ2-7,CASSRGTLAAGEQYF,TGTGCCAGCAGTCGGGGGACCTTGGCTGCGGGGGAGCAGTACTTC
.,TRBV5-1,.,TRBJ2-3,CASSLIGETDTQYF,TGCGCCAGCAGCTTGATCGGGGAAACAGATACGCAGTATTTT
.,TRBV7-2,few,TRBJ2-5,CASRKGTISYGETQYF,TGTGCCAGCAGGAAGGGGACAATCTCTTACGGGGAGACCCAGTACTTC
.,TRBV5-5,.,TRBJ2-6,CASSTRGGTSGANVLTF,TGTGCCAGCAGCACAAGAGGGGGGACCTCTGGGGCCAACGTCCTGACTTTC
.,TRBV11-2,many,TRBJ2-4,CASSSRLAKNIQYF,TGTGCCAGCAGCTCCCGCTTAGCCAAAAACATTCAGTACTTC
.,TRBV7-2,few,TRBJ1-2,CASSLRAARGYTF,TGTGCCAGCAGCTTAAGGGCAGCTCGTGGCTACACCTTC
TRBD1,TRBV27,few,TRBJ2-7,CASRQSRDRGLAYEQYF,TGTGCCAGCCGACAAAGCCGGGACAGGGGTTTAGCCTACGAGCAGTACTTC
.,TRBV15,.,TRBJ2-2,CATSRAKSATGELFF,TGTGCCACCAGCAGAGCTAAGAGCGCAACCGGGGAGCTGTTTTTT
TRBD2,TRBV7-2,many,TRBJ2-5,CASSFPNSGETQYF,TGTGCCAGCAGCTTCCCCAATAGCGGGGAGACCCAGTACTTC
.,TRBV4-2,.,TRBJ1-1,CASSQDRGRSTNTEAFF,TGTGCCAGCAGCCAAGATAGAGGGAGATCGACCAACACTGAAGCTTTCTTT
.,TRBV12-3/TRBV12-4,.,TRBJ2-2,CAFCLRVGARGNTGELFF,TGTGCCTTCTGTTTAAGAGTGGGGGCAAGAGGGAACACCGGGGAGCTGTTTTTT
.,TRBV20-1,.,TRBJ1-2,CSASHFGYTF,TGCAGTGCTAGTCATTTCGGCTACACCTTC
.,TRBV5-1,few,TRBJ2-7,CASSLEGSDTEQYF,TGCGCCAGCAGCTTGGAAGGGTCCGATACCGAGCAGTACTTC
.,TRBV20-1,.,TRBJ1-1,CSAAAGGGTEAFF,TGCAGTGCTGCTGCGGGTGGAGGCACTGAAGCTTTCTTT
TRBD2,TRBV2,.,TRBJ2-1,CASSETPAGDEQFF,TGTGCCAGCAGTGAAACACCCGCGGGAGACGAGCAGTTCTTC
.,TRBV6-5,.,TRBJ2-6,CASSYSTGHSGANVLTF,TGTGCCAGCAGTTACTCTACAGGCCACTCTGGGGCCAACGTCCTGACTTTC
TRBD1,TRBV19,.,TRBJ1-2,CASSNRGYGYTF,TGTGCCAGTAGTAACAGGGGATATGGCTACACCTTC
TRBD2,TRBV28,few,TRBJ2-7,CASSLPGAGLAPYEQYF,TGTGCCAGCAGTTTACCTGGGGCGGGACTAGCTCCTTACGAGCAGTACTTC
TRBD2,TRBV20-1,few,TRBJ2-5,CSARPSGRAETQYF,TGCAGTGCTAGACCTAGCGGGAGGGCAGAGACCCAGTACTTC
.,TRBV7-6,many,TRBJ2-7,CASSLSGAYEQYF,TGTGCCAGCAGCTTGAGTGGGGCCTACGAGCAGTACTTC
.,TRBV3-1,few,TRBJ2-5,CASRADGAGRETQYF,TGTGCCAGCCGTGCGGACGGAGCGGGTCGAGAGACCCAGTACTTC
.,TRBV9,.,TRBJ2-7,CASGVGYGTYEQYF,TGTGCCAGCGGCGTAGGGTACGGGACCTACGAGCAGTACTTC
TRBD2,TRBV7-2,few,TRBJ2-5,CASSAGLAGKETQYF,TGTGCCAGCAGCGCAGGACTAGCGGGAAAAGAGACCCAGTACTTC
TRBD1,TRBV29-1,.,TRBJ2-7,CSVRGTVYEQYF,TGCAGCGTCCGAGGGACAGTCTACGAGCAGTACTTC
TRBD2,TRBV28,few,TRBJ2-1,CASSPLAGVRYNEQFF,TGTGCCAGCAGCCCCTTAGCGGGAGTACGATACAATGAGCAGTTCTTC
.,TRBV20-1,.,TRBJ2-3,CSARDRQISTDTQYF,TGCAGTGCTAGAGATCGACAGATTAGCACAGATACGCAGTATTTT
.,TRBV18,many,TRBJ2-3,CASSPADTQYF,TGTGCCAGCAGCCCGGCAGATACGCAGTATTTT
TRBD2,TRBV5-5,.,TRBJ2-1,CASSLGLALNEQFF,TGTGCCAGCAGCTTGGGACTAGCCTTAAATGAGCAGTTCTTC
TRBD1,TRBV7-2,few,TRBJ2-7,CASSLDRTGSSEQYF,TGTGCCAGCAGCTTAGACAGGACAGGGTCCTCCGAGCAGTACTTC
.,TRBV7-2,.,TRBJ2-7,CASSSTAESYEQYF,TGTGCCAGCAGCTCTACGGCGGAGTCCTACGAGCAGTACTTC
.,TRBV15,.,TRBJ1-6,CATSGGGLPYNSPLHF,TGTGCCACCAGCGGGGGGGGACTACCTTATAATTCACCCCTCCACTTT
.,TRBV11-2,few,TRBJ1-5,CASSPIRNRLFYSNQPQHF,TGTGCCAGCAGCCCGATCCGGAACAGATTATTCTATAGCAATCAGCCCCAGCATTTT
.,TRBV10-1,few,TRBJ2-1,CASSAVGSNNEQFF,TGCGCCAGCAGTGCAGTTGGCTCGAACAATGAGCAGTTCTTC
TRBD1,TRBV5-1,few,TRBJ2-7,CASSLGTGAGAYEQYF,TGCGCCAGCAGCTTGGGGACAGGTGCTGGGGCCTACGAGCAGTACTTC
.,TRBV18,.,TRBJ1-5,CASSSADSQPQHF,TGTGCCAGCTCATCCGCGGACAGTCAGCCCCAGCATTTT
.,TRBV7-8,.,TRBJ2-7,CASSAVRASYEQYF,TGTGCCAGCAGCGCAGTCAGGGCCTCCTACGAGCAGTACTTC
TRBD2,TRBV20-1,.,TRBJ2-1,CSAGDSGATYNEQFF,TGCAGTGCTGGGGATAGCGGGGCCACCTACAATGAGCAGTTCTTC
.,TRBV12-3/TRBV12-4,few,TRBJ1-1,CASSFGAINTEAFF,TGTGCCAGCAGTTTTGGTGCGATCAACACTGAAGCTTTCTTT
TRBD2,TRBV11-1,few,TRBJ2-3,CASSSRPRLAGDTDTQYF,TGTGCCAGCAGCTCCCGCCCTCGACTAGCGGGGGACACAGATACGCAGTATTTT